These 19 T cell receptor beta chains originate from one sample sequenced in a study of cytomegalovirus exposure and HLA in healthy donors. The PCR used 60 Vbeta and 13 Jbeta primers. Sequenced by immunoSEQ multiplex PCR; TCRdb stores in-frame clones only, minus some. The table lists 120,000 or so clones, over 65% of them singletons. The sequenced sample was PBMCs. The source is a man aged 25-45 years in good health and CMV-seropositive.

This chain links TRBV5-8 with TRBJ2-4; 8 nucleotides agree with TRBD1. The CDR3 sequence is 14 residues long. Germline V gives CDR1 SGHTS, CDR2 YDEGEE. V lost 4 bases and J lost 2; bases outside the gene matches: 2. The CDR3 loop is CASSRQGTKNIQYF. CDR3 bases: TGTGCCAGCAGCAGACAGGGGACCAAAAACATTCAGTACTTC.

The chain couples TRBV6-5 to TRBJ2-1, with D maybe TRBD2 (6 bases). The CDR3 totals 15 residues. CDR1 and CDR2 (germline): MNHEY, SVGAGI. V lost 6 bases and J lost 4, with 16 bases in between. CDR3 amino acids: CASRSSVKMYNEQFF. The CDR3 nucleotides read TGTGCCAGCAGGTCTAGCGTGAAGATGTACAATGAGCAGTTCTTC.

The rearrangement uses TRBV2 and TRBJ2-2; D remains unclear. The germline V gene has CDR1 SNHLY and CDR2 FYNNEI. Trimming removed 8 bases from V and 1 base from J, with 8 bases in between. The CDR3 totals 13 residues. In DNA form, the CDR3 reads TGTGCCAGCCGGGTTGAGAACACCGGGGAGCTGTTTTTT. This translates into CASRVENTGELFF.

This clone was seen a single time. This chain connects TRBV14 to TRBJ1-5; D call uncertain. The CDR3 covers 16 residues. Trimming left V 0 bases short and J 0 bases short, with 9 bases between. Germline values: CDR1 SGHDN, CDR2 FVKESK. The CDR3 spells CASSQDTVYSNQPQHF. The CDR3 DNA sequence: TGTGCCAGCAGCCAAGATACGGTATATAGCAATCAGCCCCAGCATTTT. The complete variable domain, with remaining parts taken from reference TRBV14 and TRBJ1-5, reads EAGVTQFPSHSVIEKGQTVTLRCDPISGHDNLYWYRRVMGKEIKFLLHFVKESKQDESGMPNNRFLAERTGGTYSTLKVQPAELEDSGVYFCASSQDTVYSNQPQHFGDGTRLSIL.

This clone was picked up one time. CDR3 in DNA: TGTGCCAGCAGTGTCATGAGCTCCTACAATGAGCAGTTCTTC. Amino acids: CASSVMSSYNEQFF. This chain uses TRBV6-1 with TRBJ2-1; D gene ambiguous. V lost 4 bases and J 0 bases, leaving 7 bases between the germline ends. CDR3 length equals 14 residues. The germline gives CDR1 MNHNS, CDR2 SASEGT.

The CDR3 region has the DNA TGCGCCAGCAGCCAAACCGGACAGGGGGCACGGGAGACCCAGTACTTC. It translates to CASSQTGQGARETQYF. The J gene is TRBJ2-5, the V gene TRBV4-3, with 11 bases that match TRBD1. The germline V gene has CDR1 LGHNA and CDR2 YSLEER. After removal of 2 bases from V and 5 bases from J, the junction contained 7 bases not matched to a gene. The CDR3 spans 16 residues.

The chain employs TRBV7-9 and TRBJ2-4, with 8 bases matching TRBD2. The CDR3 is 19 amino acids. Germline-derived CDR1 and CDR2 are SEHNR and FQNEAQ (reference sequence). Germline trimming cut 9 bases from V and 1 base from J; bases unmatched to any gene: 20. DNA of the CDR3: TGTGCCAGTTCTACGGGAAGGGGCTTTAGCGGGAAGGCCAAAAACATTCAGTACTTC. Protein sequence: CASSTGRGFSGKAKNIQYF.

V and J are TRBV9 and TRBJ2-2; maybe TRBD1 (5 bases). From germline, CDR1 is SGDLS and CDR2 YYNGEE. The V end lost 0 bases, the J end lost 6 bases, and 12 bases lay between the germline ends. This CDR3 has 15 amino acids. The CDR3 region has the DNA TGTGCCAGCAGCGTAGATCAGGGTTCCGCCGGGGAGCTGTTTTTT. It encodes CASSVDQGSAGELFF.

J is TRBJ2-1 and V is TRBV27, with 8 bases fitting TRBD2. The CDR3 consists of 14 residues. The V segment lost 5 bases and the J segment 7 bases; nucleotides outside the gene matches: 7. Germline V lookup: CDR1 MNHEY, CDR2 SMNVEV (reference sequence). The CDR3 bases are TGTGCCAGCAGTCAGACTAGCGACCGTAATGAGCAGTTCTTC. Translated, it gives CASSQTSDRNEQFF.

The rearrangement uses TRBV6-1 and TRBJ2-7, with TRBD2 matching over 14 bases. V lost 4 bases, J lost 4 bases, and 12 bases stayed unmatched. This CDR3 has 18 amino acids. In germline, CDR1 is MNHNS, CDR2 SASEGT. DNA of the CDR3: TGTGCCAGCAGTGCCGGACGGGGGACTAGCGGGAGATTGTACGAGCAGTACTTC. It translates to CASSAGRGTSGRLYEQYF.

The chain couples TRBV19 to TRBJ1-5; D possibly corresponds to TRBD1 (6 bases). The CDR3 consists of 15 residues. Trimming pared 4 bases from V and 0 bases from J, leaving 10 bases between. Germline V lookup: CDR1 LNHDA, CDR2 SQIVND (reference sequence). Here the CDR3 DNA reads TGTGCCAGTAGTAGGGGACAAGGTAGCAATCAGCCCCAGCATTTT. It codes for CASSRGQGSNQPQHF.

There are a few counts of this clone. Additional DNA sequences in this sample encode the identical CDR3. The chain recombines TRBV7-8 with TRBJ1-1; 8 nucleotides align to TRBD1. This CDR3 is 15 amino acids long. Germline loops: CDR1 SGHVS, CDR2 FQNEAQ. V was pared by 4 bases and J by 1 base, with 5 bases of the junction left unmatched. In nucleotides, the CDR3 is TGTGCCAGCAGCTCCCGGACAGGGACGAACACTGAAGCTTTCTTT. Encoded protein: CASSSRTGTNTEAFF.

The gene calls are TRBV28 and TRBJ2-1; 8 nucleotides align to TRBD2. The CDR3 spans 14 residues. J gave up 6 bases and V 6 bases, and 7 bases lay outside the gene matches. Germline CDR1 reads MDHEN; CDR2 reads SYDVKM. The chain's CDR3 is CASSMTSVLNEQFF. CDR3 DNA: TGTGCCAGCAGCATGACTAGCGTACTCAATGAGCAGTTCTTC.

This rearrangement joins TRBV6-5 to TRBJ2-7, with 10 bases fitting TRBD2. Per the germline V gene, CDR1 is MNHEY and CDR2 is SVGAGI. The junction had 4 bases not matched to a gene; V was cut back by 0 bases and J by 2 bases. There are 16 residues in the CDR3. The chain's CDR3 is CASSYSPAGGPYEQYF. CDR3 sequence (DNA): TGTGCCAGCAGTTACTCTCCAGCGGGAGGGCCCTACGAGCAGTACTTC.

J is TRBJ2-7 and V is TRBV7-8; 8 bases match TRBD2. Germline CDR1 is SGHVS and CDR2 is FQNEAQ. Losses at the gene ends were 2 bases for V and 3 bases for J; bases not matched to a gene: 3. The CDR3 loop spans 14 amino acids. The CDR3 DNA is TGTGCCAGCAGCTTACTTGCGGGAGGCTACGAGCAGTACTTC. Its translation is CASSLLAGGYEQYF. Full variable domain (missing parts from reference TRBV7-8 and TRBJ2-7): GAGVSQSPRYKVAKRGQDVALRCDPISGHVSLFWYQQALGQGPEFLTYFQNEAQLDKSGLPSDRFFAERPEGSVSTLKIQRTQQEDSAVYLCASSLLAGGYEQYFGPGTRLTVT.

This chain connects TRBV30 to TRBJ2-7; 9 nucleotides align to TRBD2. Germline V gives CDR1 GTSNPN, CDR2 SVGIG (reference sequence). This CDR3 is built from 17 residues. V was clipped by 3 bases and J by 5 bases; unmatched bases: 17. The CDR3 DNA follows: TGTGCCTGGAGGGCCCACGCTTCCCTAGCGGGATACCACGAGCAGTACTTC. It yields the protein CAWRAHASLAGYHEQYF. The variable domain in full, completed from reference TRBV30 and TRBJ2-7, reads SQTIHQWPATLVQPVGSPLSLECTVEGTSNPNLYWYRQAAGRGLQLLFYSVGIGQISSEVPQNLSASRPQDRQFILSSKKLLLSDSGFYLCAWRAHASLAGYHEQYFGPGTRLTVT.

The rearrangement links TRBV9 to TRBJ2-6; 7 nucleotides agree with TRBD2. The germline gives CDR1 SGDLS, CDR2 YYNGEE. The trim removed 5 bases at V and 0 bases at J, leaving 2 bases unmatched. CDR3 length equals 15 residues. The CDR3 region is CASRSGGSGANVLTF. The CDR3 DNA sequence: TGTGCCAGCAGGTCGGGGGGCTCTGGGGCCAACGTCCTGACTTTC.

In this sample, this clone turned up a few times. This sequence joins TRBV5-4 and TRBJ1-1, with no clear D. The CDR3 runs 13 residues. The germline CDR1 and CDR2 sequences are SGHNT and YYREEE (reference sequence). V gave up 4 bases and J gave up 4 bases, with 11 bases separating them. CDR3 DNA: TGTGCCAGCAGCCCCGGGATAGGCACTGAAGCTTTCTTT. Protein sequence: CASSPGIGTEAFF.

The J gene is TRBJ2-7, the V gene TRBV6-5; TRBD1 matches 9 bases. V lost 2 bases to trimming and J lost 3 bases; unmatched junction nucleotides: 5. Per germline, CDR1 MNHEY and CDR2 SVGAGI. The CDR3 has 15 amino acids. The CDR3 spells CASSYGTGRVYEQYF. In DNA, the CDR3 is TGTGCCAGCAGTTACGGGACAGGGAGGGTCTACGAGCAGTACTTC.